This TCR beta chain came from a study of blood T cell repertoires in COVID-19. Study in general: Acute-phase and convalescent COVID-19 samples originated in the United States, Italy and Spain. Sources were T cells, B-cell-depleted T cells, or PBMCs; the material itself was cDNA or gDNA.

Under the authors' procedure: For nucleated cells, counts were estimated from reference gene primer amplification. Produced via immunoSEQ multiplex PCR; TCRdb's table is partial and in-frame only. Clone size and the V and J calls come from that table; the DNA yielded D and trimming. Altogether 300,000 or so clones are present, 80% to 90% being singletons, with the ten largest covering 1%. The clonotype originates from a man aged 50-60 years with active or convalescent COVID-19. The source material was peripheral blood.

The CDR3 loop reads CASSLGTSGIEQFF. CDR3 nucleotides: TGCGCCAGCAGCCTTGGGACTAGCGGGATTGAGCAGTTCTTC. The chain recombines TRBV4-1 with TRBJ2-1; 13 nucleotides line up with TRBD2. Germline V gene lookup returns CDR1 MGHRA and CDR2 YSYEKL. This CDR3 contains 14 residues. V was pared by 4 bases and J by 9 bases, with 3 bases of the junction left unmatched.